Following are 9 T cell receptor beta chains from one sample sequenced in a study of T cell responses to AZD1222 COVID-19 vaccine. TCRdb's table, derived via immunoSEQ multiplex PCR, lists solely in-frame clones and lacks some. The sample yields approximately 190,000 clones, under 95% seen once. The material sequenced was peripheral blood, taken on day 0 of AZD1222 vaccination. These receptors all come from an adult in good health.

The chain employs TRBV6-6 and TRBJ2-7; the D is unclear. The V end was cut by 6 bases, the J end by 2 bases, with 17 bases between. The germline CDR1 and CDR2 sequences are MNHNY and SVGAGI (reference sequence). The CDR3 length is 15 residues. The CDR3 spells CASRYEEISPYEQYF. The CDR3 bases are TGTGCCAGCAGGTACGAGGAGATCTCTCCCTACGAGCAGTACTTC.

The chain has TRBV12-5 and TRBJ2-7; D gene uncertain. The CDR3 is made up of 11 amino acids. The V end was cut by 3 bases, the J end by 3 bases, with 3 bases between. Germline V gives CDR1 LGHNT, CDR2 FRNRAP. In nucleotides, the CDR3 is TGTGCTAGTGGTTTAGACTACGAGCAGTACTTC. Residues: CASGLDYEQYF.

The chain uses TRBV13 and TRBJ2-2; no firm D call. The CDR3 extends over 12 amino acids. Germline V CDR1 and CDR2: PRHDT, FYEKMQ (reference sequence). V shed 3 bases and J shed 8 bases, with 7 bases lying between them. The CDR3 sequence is CASSFGPGELFF. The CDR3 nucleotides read TGTGCCAGCAGCTTCGGACCGGGGGAGCTGTTTTTT.

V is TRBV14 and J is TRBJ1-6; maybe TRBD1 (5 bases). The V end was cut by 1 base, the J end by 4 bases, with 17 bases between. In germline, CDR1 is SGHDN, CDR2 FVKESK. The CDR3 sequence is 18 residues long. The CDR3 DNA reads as TGTGCCAGCAGCCAAGCCCGGGCCGGGGCGGGGTATAATTCACCCCTCCACTTT. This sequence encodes CASSQARAGAGYNSPLHF.

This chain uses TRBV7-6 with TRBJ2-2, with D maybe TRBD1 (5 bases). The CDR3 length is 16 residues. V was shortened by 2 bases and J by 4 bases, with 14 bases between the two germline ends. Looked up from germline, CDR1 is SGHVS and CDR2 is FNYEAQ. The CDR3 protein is CASSLNIGAVTGELFF. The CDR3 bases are TGTGCCAGCAGCTTAAATATAGGGGCCGTCACCGGGGAGCTGTTTTTT.

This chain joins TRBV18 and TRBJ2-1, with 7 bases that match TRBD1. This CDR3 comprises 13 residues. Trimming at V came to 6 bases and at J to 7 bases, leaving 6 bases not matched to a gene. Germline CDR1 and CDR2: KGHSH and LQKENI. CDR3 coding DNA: TGTGCCAGCTCCCGGGACAGCGTAAATGAGCAGTTCTTC. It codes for CASSRDSVNEQFF.

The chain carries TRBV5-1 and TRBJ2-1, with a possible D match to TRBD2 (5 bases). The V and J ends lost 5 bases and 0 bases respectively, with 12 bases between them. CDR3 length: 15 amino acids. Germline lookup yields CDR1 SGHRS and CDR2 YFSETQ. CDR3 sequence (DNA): TGCGCCAGCAGAGTCAGCGGTTTCTCCTACAATGAGCAGTTCTTC. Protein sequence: CASRVSGFSYNEQFF. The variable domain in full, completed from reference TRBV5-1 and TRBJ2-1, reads KAGVTQTPRYLIKTRGQQVTLSCSPISGHRSVSWYQQTPGQGLQFLFEYFSETQRNKGNFPGRFSGRQFSNSRSEMNVSTLELGDSALYLCASRVSGFSYNEQFFGPGTRLTVL.

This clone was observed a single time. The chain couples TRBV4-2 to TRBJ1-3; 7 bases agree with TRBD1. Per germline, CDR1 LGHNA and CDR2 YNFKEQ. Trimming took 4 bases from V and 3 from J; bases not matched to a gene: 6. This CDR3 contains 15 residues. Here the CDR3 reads CASSRVDRDGNTIYF. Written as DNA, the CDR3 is TGTGCCAGCAGCCGAGTCGACAGGGATGGAAACACCATATATTTT.

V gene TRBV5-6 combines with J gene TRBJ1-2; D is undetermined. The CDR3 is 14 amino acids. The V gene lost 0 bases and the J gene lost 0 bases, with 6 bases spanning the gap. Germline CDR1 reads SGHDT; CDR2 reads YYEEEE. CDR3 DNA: TGTGCCAGCAGCTTGGTGGGGTCTAACTATGGCTACACCTTC. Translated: CASSLVGSNYGYTF. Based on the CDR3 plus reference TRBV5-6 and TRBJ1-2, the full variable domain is DAGVTQSPTHLIKTRGQQVTLRCSPKSGHDTVSWYQQALGQGPQFIFQYYEEEERQRGNFPDRFSGHQFPNYSSELNVNALLLGDSALYLCASSLVGSNYGYTFGSGTRLTVV.